Listed below are T cell receptor beta chains from one sample, sequenced in a study of beta chain features in type 1 diabetes. Profiled with immunoSEQ multiplex PCR; TCRdb holds only in-frame clones, not every one. Here the sample spans 200,000 to 300,000 clones, more than 11% being singletons. What was sequenced was naive CD4+ T cells from blood. The receptors shown here come from a man aged 30 to 45 with type 1 diabetes. The CDR3 runs from the conserved cysteine through the conserved F or W. A D gene is named only where the DNA matches it firmly. Where a row states a size, it is once, few, many or the class of an expanded clone; other rows omit it.

V gene	D gene	J gene	clone size	CDR3 protein	CDR3 DNA
TRBV25-1	TRBD1	TRBJ1-6	-	CASSEFGQGAYSPLHF	TGTGCCAGCAGTGAATTCGGACAGGGGGCATATTCACCCCTCCACTTT
TRBV10-1	TRBD2	TRBJ2-1	few	CASSEPGREDEQFF	TGCGCCAGCAGTGAGCCCGGGAGGGAGGATGAGCAGTTCTTC
TRBV30	-	TRBJ2-7	few	CAWSVRGTTYEQYF	TGTGCCTGGAGTGTAAGGGGGACAACCTACGAGCAGTACTTC
TRBV29-1	-	TRBJ1-4	-	CSVEVGGNNEKLFF	TGCAGCGTTGAAGTCGGCGGGAATAATGAAAAACTGTTTTTT
TRBV28	-	TRBJ2-7	-	CASTVDTISYEQYF	TGTGCCAGCACTGTCGACACCATCTCCTACGAGCAGTACTTC
TRBV10-3	TRBD1	TRBJ2-5	-	CAINGDRGGVTQYF	TGTGCCATCAATGGGGACAGGGGAGGTGTGACCCAGTACTTC
TRBV10-3	TRBD1	TRBJ1-2	-	CAISVDRGDYGYTF	TGTGCCATCAGCGTGGACAGGGGAGACTATGGCTACACCTTC
TRBV19	TRBD2	TRBJ2-1	few	CASSTGTSGSGEQFF	TGTGCCAGTAGCACTGGGACTAGCGGGAGTGGGGAGCAGTTCTTC
TRBV27	-	TRBJ2-3	few	CASSPRTVGFTDTQYF	TGTGCCAGCAGTCCTCGGACAGTGGGCTTTACAGATACGCAGTATTTT
TRBV7-9	-	TRBJ1-6	-	CASPPDGGGGPLHF	TGTGCCAGCCCCCCGGACGGGGGTGGTGGACCCCTCCACTTT
TRBV7-9	-	TRBJ2-7	few	CASSQNLGGSYEQYF	TGTGCCAGCAGCCAAAACTTGGGGGGCTCCTACGAGCAGTACTTC
TRBV5-8	TRBD2	TRBJ2-5	-	CASSLVRAGAAGETQYF	TGTGCCAGCAGCTTGGTTCGAGCGGGGGCCGCGGGAGAGACCCAGTACTTC
TRBV6-6	TRBD1	TRBJ2-7	-	CASSNRQGTPYEQYF	TGTGCCAGCAGTAATCGACAGGGGACACCCTACGAGCAGTACTTC
TRBV4-1	-	TRBJ1-6	-	CASSPQGPNSPLHF	TGCGCCAGCAGCCCACAGGGCCCCAATTCACCCCTCCACTTT
TRBV5-4	TRBD1	TRBJ2-3	-	CASSESAGGGDTQYF	TGTGCCAGCAGCGAGTCTGCAGGGGGCGGGGATACGCAGTATTTT
TRBV29-1	-	TRBJ1-1	few	CSVEAEGNTEAFF	TGCAGCGTTGAGGCAGAGGGGAACACTGAAGCTTTCTTT
TRBV11-2	-	TRBJ1-1	few	CASSLSPGVTEAFF	TGTGCCAGCAGCTTAAGCCCGGGGGTGACTGAAGCTTTCTTT
TRBV5-1	TRBD1	TRBJ2-2	-	CASSFSGQGNTGELFF	TGCGCCAGCAGCTTTTCGGGACAGGGGAACACCGGGGAGCTGTTTTTT
TRBV11-2	TRBD2	TRBJ2-7	-	CASSTTGGPYEQYF	TGTGCCAGCAGCACTACGGGGGGGCCGTACGAGCAGTACTTC
TRBV27	TRBD2	TRBJ2-3	-	CASRAQTSGFTDTQYF	TGTGCCAGCAGGGCCCAAACTAGCGGGTTCACAGATACGCAGTATTTT
TRBV2	-	TRBJ2-5	-	CASGTGGAQYF	TGTGCCAGTGGTACAGGAGGGGCCCAGTACTTC
TRBV27	-	TRBJ2-1	few	CASSLMEVYNEQFF	TGTGCCAGCAGTTTAATGGAGGTATACAATGAGCAGTTCTTC
TRBV18	TRBD1	TRBJ1-1	-	CASSPGQGSTEAFF	TGTGCCAGCTCACCGGGACAGGGTAGCACTGAAGCTTTCTTT
TRBV5-1	TRBD1	TRBJ2-7	-	CASSLTQGNSYEQYF	TGCGCCAGCAGCTTAACACAGGGGAACTCCTACGAGCAGTACTTC
TRBV5-1	TRBD2	TRBJ2-3	-	CASSLAVASGSTDTQYF	TGCGCCAGCAGCTTGGCCGTGGCTAGCGGGAGCACAGATACGCAGTATTTT
TRBV7-6	TRBD2	TRBJ2-2	-	CASSLGTRNTGELFF	TGTGCCAGCAGCCTGGGGACTAGAAACACCGGGGAGCTGTTTTTT
TRBV19	-	TRBJ1-2	-	CASSVTGGYTF	TGTGCCAGTAGTGTAACTGGTGGCTACACCTTC
TRBV10-3	TRBD1	TRBJ2-1	-	CAINQGGQGLNEQFF	TGTGCCATCAACCAGGGGGGACAGGGCCTTAATGAGCAGTTCTTC
TRBV6-5	-	TRBJ1-5	-	CASRPGSRVDQPQHF	TGTGCCAGCAGACCCGGGTCCAGGGTGGATCAGCCCCAGCATTTT
TRBV6-5	TRBD1	TRBJ2-3	-	CASSDYRGDTQYF	TGTGCCAGCAGTGATTACAGGGGAGATACGCAGTATTTT
TRBV29-1	-	TRBJ2-7	-	CSVGGGRDRSSYEQYF	TGCAGCGTTGGGGGGGGCAGGGACCGTAGCTCCTACGAGCAGTACTTC
TRBV25-1	TRBD2	TRBJ2-3	-	CASSTRLALHTDTQYF	TGTGCCAGCAGTACTCGACTAGCGTTACACACAGATACGCAGTATTTT
TRBV19	-	TRBJ2-5	-	CASSIRGVETQYF	TGTGCCAGTAGTATTCGCGGGGTAGAGACCCAGTACTTC
TRBV7-9	-	TRBJ1-2	few	CASSGGNYGYTF	TGTGCCAGCAGTGGGGGGAACTATGGCTACACCTTC
TRBV14	TRBD1	TRBJ2-4	-	CASSQRDRDRNIQYF	TGTGCCAGCAGCCAACGGGACAGGGACAGAAACATTCAGTACTTC